This T cell receptor beta chain appears in the sequencing data of a study of shared clonotypes between healthy human individuals (dated by TCRdb to the early 2020s). Background on the whole study: Three men and a couple of women, aged 18 to 49 years, made up the cohort. For each donor, CD4 naive and CD4 memory were each given three plates, CD8 naive was given two plates, and CD8 memory was given one plate. Blood TCR repertoires of roughly five healthy adults were deeply sequenced to estimate repertoire size and the extent of clonotype sharing between individuals. To increase sequencing depth and limit assay-specific biases, TCR repertoire library preparation and sequencing were carried out by different laboratories using diverse techniques. Per donor, leukapheresis produced somewhere between about 0.94 and 9.5 billion PBMCs. General study outcomes and caveats: Sampling was restricted to blood, and TCR repertoires in tissues likely differ from the TCR repertoires found in blood. Pairwise subsampling indicated that sequencing depth was expected to affect the degree of clonotype sharing among donors. The small number of donors limited the genetic and exposure-history diversity represented. Rarefaction of sorted-subset datasets indicated incomplete sequencing despite the large sequencing depth. Across several donors, approximately 5% of naive CD4, approximately 3.6% of naive CD8, around 2.5% of memory CD4, and under 0.45% of memory CD8 clonotypes were shared. Larger estimated clonotype richness was generally found for naive subsets than for memory subsets. Clonotypes shared by all four sorted-subset donors showed higher generation probabilities than non-shared clonotypes.

Using the deep immunoSEQ assay, multiplex PCR amplified TCR CDR3 regions from genomic DNA. For each cell subset, the extracted genomic DNA was distributed evenly across all wells of several immunoSEQ 96-well plates, and each plate served as one replicate. Each replicate PCR for sorted subsets received about 210 ng genomic DNA, equal to some 32,000 T cell genomes. Purified libraries were quantified with a Qubit 3.0 fluorometer, sized on a Bioanalyzer 2100, and re-quantified with the KAPA Library Quantification kit. Every immunoSEQ 96-well plate was sequenced on a dedicated single-read 150-cycle Illumina NextSeq 550 flow cell. The study's own analysis went as follows. Because the immunoSEQ output included only junctional sequences and no quality scores, the filtering could not be the same as the filtering used for full-length reads. To assign V/J genes and CDR3, sequences were annotated using PyIR, a Python wrapper for IgBLAST v1.9, with IMGT germline references. Reads were filtered out if the reads had weak V/J assignments (E-value above 1e-6), no CDR3, stop codons, out-of-frame junctions, or ambiguous translated residues. V3J clonotypes were defined as sequences sharing an identical inferred V gene, J gene, and CDR3 amino acid sequence. To compute the percentage overlap between repertoires, the number of shared unique clonotypes was divided by the size of the smaller repertoire. Repertoire richness was assessed with RTK rarefaction, the Chao1 estimator, and Recon v2.1 estimates of unobserved clonotypes. For all TCRbeta clonotypes obtained by the gDNA method from several donors, generation probabilities were computed with OLGA. Imported from immuneACCESS, the table was reduced by TCRdb to in-frame sequences with V and J called. These copies leave out some clones; in studies compared against another copy, an unresolved V gene accounts for under half, and the cause of the remainder is not known. For V, J and clone size, that table is used; D and trimming come from the DNA. The sample records about a million clones, 60% to 85% of which are singletons. The ten largest clonotypes hold approximately 0.9% of the sample.

This clone turned up a few times. Which antigen it targets is not known. Base-call qualities are not available, and no considerably larger clone is one nucleotide away. The donors were healthy, HIV-negative adults who had no recently reported acute infections or vaccinations. All donors were Caucasian adults living in Nashville, Tennessee, USA. CD4+ T cells were enriched by magnetic negative selection; naive cells were then positively selected on CD45RA, and the negative fraction formed the memory subset. After blood collection by leukapheresis, PBMCs were isolated using Ficoll-Histopaque density gradient centrifugation and then cryopreserved in the vapor phase of liquid nitrogen. Analytical flow cytometry was used to check the purity and quantity of every magnetically sorted T cell population. Genomic DNA was isolated from every sorted fraction and measured by UV absorbance on a Nanodrop 2000c. Trimming takes 1 base from V and 4 bases from J, and the germline ends sit 13 bases apart. Spanning cysteine to phenylalanine, the CDR3 consists of 15 amino acids. Only CDR3 DNA remains: 45 bases, in frame from the first base. Reading the germline V gene gives CDR1 SGHVS and CDR2 FQNEAQ.

The receptor comes from a man younger than 35 in good health. Some clones in this sample may be carry-over from other donors' samples. Material: memory CD4+ T cells from PBMCs. Read against the paper, the sample's cell subset or site label means: CD45RA-negative fraction. Recombination linked TRBV7-8 to TRBJ1-1; matching of 5 bases hints at TRBD1 as the D gene. The bases read TGTGCCAGCAGCTTAGGACGGGGCGTAGGCACTGAAGCTTTCTTT. Translated, it gives CASSLGRGVGTEAFF.